The 7 T cell receptor beta chains in this list originate from one sample, sequenced in a study of human CD8 memory T cell subsets. Libraries for TCR beta were constructed using UMI-labeled 5' RACE. TCRdb reanalyzed the 5' RACE reads, giving one entry per CDR3 protein sequence and no DNA. The clone table shows under 14,000 distinct CDR3 sequences, with the ten largest holding 15%. The sequencing input was CD8+ T cells from PBMCs. Receptors were obtained from a human donor in good health.

This chain uses TRBV27 with TRBJ2-1. The CDR3 is 12 residues long. From germline, CDR1 is MNHEY and CDR2 SMNVEV (reference sequence). CDR3 loop: CASSLPLGEQFF.

This clonotype is deemed medium-sized (0.01 to 0.1%) by its frequency. The rearrangement joins TRBV12-3 or TRBV12-4 to TRBJ2-3; TCRdb selects TRBD1, and the lack of DNA leaves this call unchecked. CDR3 size: 12 residues. The CDR3 reads CASSFSGNTQYF.

V usage is TRBV7-9 and J usage is TRBJ1-4; no DNA is available, so the TRBD1 call from TCRdb remains unchecked. There are 15 residues in the CDR3. The germline V gene has CDR1 SEHNR and CDR2 FQNEAQ (reference sequence). The CDR3 loop reads CASSLPGRTNEKLFF.

The chain joins TRBV28 to TRBJ2-7. The CDR3 loop spans 14 amino acids. Germline-derived CDR1 and CDR2 are MDHEN and SYDVKM. The CDR3 loop is CASRWVAGSYEQYF.

The V call is TRBV4-1, the J call TRBJ2-2; the D call of TRBD1 rests on TCRdb alone, since no DNA is present to check it. Looked up from germline, CDR1 is MGHRA and CDR2 is YSYEKL. The CDR3 covers 14 residues. CDR3 region: CASSQVRGTGELFF.

The chain employs TRBV25-1 and TRBJ2-3; the TRBD2 assignment by TCRdb is unverifiable without DNA. CDR1 and CDR2 from the germline V gene are MGHDK and SYGVNS. CDR3 length: 14 residues. This CDR3 is CASSLAGGRDTQYF.

The chain has TRBV5-4 and TRBJ2-4; absent DNA, TCRdb's TRBD1 call cannot be checked. This CDR3 region has 15 residues. In germline, CDR1 is SGHNT, CDR2 YYREEE (reference sequence). The CDR3 protein is CASSLAPEQNGIQYF.